The 17 T cell receptor beta chains below all came from one sample that was sequenced in a study of T cells in Graves' hyperthyroidism and ophthalmopathy. Using RNA transcripts as the source, TCR beta CDR3 regions were amplified. Initially, a first-round RT-PCR of the TCR CDR3 employed the HTBI primer set. TCRdb used MiXCR to reprocess the multiplex PCR reads, holding one entry per CDR3 protein. The table records roughly 420,000 distinct CDR3 sequences, 15% to 18% of them present only once. Sequencing was done on a sample of blood. These receptors originate from a woman between 18 and 29 years old with Graves' hyperthyroidism.

The genes are TRBV19 and TRBJ1-2; D perhaps matches TRBD1 (5 bases). Germline loops: CDR1 LNHDA, CDR2 SQIVND (reference sequence). This CDR3 comprises 16 residues. V lost 4 bases and J 4 bases, leaving 19 bases between the germline ends. Here the CDR3 reads CASSTPGKGMGYGYTF. Here the CDR3 DNA reads TGTGCCAGTAGTACCCCCGGTAAGGGGATGGGCTATGGCTACACCTTC.

The table lists this clonotype with a few counts. CDR3 protein: CASSTRGGATDTQYF. The CDR3 bases are TGTGCCAGTAGTACCAGGGGGGGAGCCACAGATACGCAGTATTTT. The rearrangement joins TRBV19 to TRBJ2-3; D might be TRBD1 or TRBD2, each matching 7 bases. V was shortened by 4 bases and J by 2 bases, with 13 bases between the two germline ends. Germline V CDR1 and CDR2: LNHDA, SQIVND (reference sequence). This CDR3 comprises 15 residues.

This clonotype was seen once. The CDR3 nucleotides read TGTGCCAGCATCCATCCGGGACAGGCGAACACCGGGGAGCTGTTTTTT. It yields the protein CASIHPGQANTGELFF. The gene calls are TRBV12-3 or TRBV12-4 and TRBJ2-2, with TRBD1 matching over 8 bases. The trim removed 7 bases at V and 0 bases at J, leaving 7 bases unmatched. This CDR3 has 16 amino acids.

V gene TRBV7-9 combines with J gene TRBJ2-6; 9 bases line up with TRBD2. This CDR3 has 21 amino acids. Germline CDR1 reads SEHNR; CDR2 reads FQNEAQ (reference sequence). The V and J ends lost 5 bases and 0 bases, in that order; junction bases with no gene match: 17. The CDR3 nucleotides are TGTGCCAGCAGCCACCGGGGAGCGGGAGGAGTGGGGTCCTCTGGGGCCAACGTCCTGACTTTC. It translates to CASSHRGAGGVGSSGANVLTF.

There are many counts of this clonotype. V usage is TRBV20-1 and J usage is TRBJ2-5; TRBD2 agrees at 10 bases. Germline CDR1 reads DFQATT; CDR2 reads SNEGSKA (reference sequence). The CDR3 consists of 16 residues. V trimming: 0 bases; J trimming: 3 bases; junction bases outside the gene matches: 7. CDR3 DNA sequence: TGCAGTGCTAGAGATCCGAAGCGGGGGGGCAAAGAGACCCAGTACTTC. This translates into CSARDPKRGGKETQYF.

The gene calls are TRBV29-1 and TRBJ2-5; perhaps TRBD1 as D (6 bases). The germline V and J ends were trimmed by 6 bases and 2 bases, with 13 bases remaining between them. This CDR3 has 13 amino acids. Germline lookup yields CDR1 SQVTM and CDR2 ANQGSEA. The CDR3 loop is CSVARGRQETQYF. Here the CDR3 DNA reads TGCAGCGTGGCCAGGGGCAGACAAGAGACCCAGTACTTC.

The J gene is TRBJ1-5, the V gene TRBV5-1, with D perhaps TRBD1 (5 bases). V was pared by 4 bases and J by 0 bases, with 14 bases between. The CDR3 covers 16 residues. The germline V gene has CDR1 SGHRS and CDR2 YFSETQ. The CDR3, as DNA: TGCGCCAGCAGCCCGGCCGGGGGTTATAGCAATCAGCCCCAGCATTTT. Translating it yields CASSPAGGYSNQPQHF.

The V and J genes are TRBV19 and TRBJ1-2, with D tentatively TRBD1 (6 bases). The V gene lost 6 bases and the J gene lost 6 bases, with 14 bases spanning the gap. This CDR3 has 13 residues. Germline V gene data show CDR1 as LNHDA and CDR2 as SQIVND (reference sequence). The CDR3 is CASSPPGGNGYTF. CDR3 nucleotide sequence: TGTGCCAGTAGCCCCCCGGGGGGCAATGGCTACACCTTC.

This clonotype turned up a few times. The rearrangement links TRBV7-3 to TRBJ2-2, with TRBD1 as a possible D gene (6 bases). CDR3 length: 15 amino acids. Looked up from germline, CDR1 is SGHTA and CDR2 is FQGTGA. The V end was cut by 4 bases, the J end by 5 bases, with 14 bases between. CDR3 sequence reads: CASSSSRGGTGELFF. The CDR3 DNA sequence: TGTGCCAGCAGCTCCTCCAGAGGGGGTACCGGGGAGCTGTTTTTT.

Ten or more counts support this clonotype. The chain combines TRBV20-1 with TRBJ1-4; 8 bases are a match to TRBD1. V trimming: 7 bases; J trimming: 2 bases; junction bases outside the gene matches: 9. The CDR3 length is 15 residues. CDR1 is DFQATT, CDR2 SNEGSKA, per germline (reference sequence). CDR3 protein: CSGGAGGLTNEKLFF. The CDR3 bases are TGCAGTGGCGGGGCAGGGGGCTTGACTAATGAAAAACTGTTTTTT.

In its sample, this clonotype was seen many times. The CDR3 bases are TGTGCCAGCAGCCAAGGGCGTGGACTAGTGGGTCCCGGGGAGCTGTTTTTT. Translating it yields CASSQGRGLVGPGELFF. The genes are TRBV3-1 and TRBJ2-2, with 7 positions matching TRBD2. Germline loops: CDR1 LGHDT, CDR2 YNNKEL (reference sequence). The CDR3 spans 17 residues. V trimming: 1 base; J trimming: 6 bases; junction bases outside the gene matches: 11. The complete variable domain, with remaining parts taken from reference TRBV3-1 and TRBJ2-2, reads DTAVSQTPKYLVTQMGNDKSIKCEQNLGHDTMYWYKQDSKKFLKIMFSYNNKELIINETVPNRFSPKSPDKAHLNLHINSLELGDSAVYFCASSQGRGLVGPGELFFGEGSRLTVL.

This clonotype came up a few times. The rearrangement links TRBV9 to TRBJ2-3; D is uncertain. Germline V gene data show CDR1 as SGDLS and CDR2 as YYNGEE. V lost 3 bases and J 0 bases, leaving 11 bases between the germline ends. The CDR3 totals 15 residues. The CDR3 DNA reads TGTGCCAGCAGCGGACGACTCTCTAGCACAGATACGCAGTATTTT. Its protein product is CASSGRLSSTDTQYF.

In its sample, this clonotype was seen many times. The V and J genes are TRBV28 and TRBJ1-1; D not certain. From germline, CDR1 is MDHEN and CDR2 SYDVKM. The CDR3 sequence is 14 residues long. The V end was cut by 3 bases, the J end by 0 bases, with 8 bases between. The CDR3 spells CASSFVAMNTEAFF. Written as DNA, the CDR3 is TGTGCCAGCAGTTTTGTGGCCATGAACACTGAAGCTTTCTTT.

This clonotype was detected ten times or more. The chain employs TRBV2 and TRBJ2-1; D call uncertain. Germline-derived CDR1 and CDR2 are SNHLY and FYNNEI. V shed 1 base and J shed 4 bases, with 5 bases lying between them. The CDR3 runs 13 residues. As DNA, the CDR3 is TGTGCCAGCAGTGAAGAGAATTACAATGAGCAGTTCTTC. This codes for CASSEENYNEQFF.

This clonotype has a count of ten or more. The chain carries TRBV28 and TRBJ1-5; maybe TRBD1 (5 bases). CDR1 and CDR2 from the germline V gene are MDHEN and SYDVKM. Trimming pared 8 bases from V and 4 bases from J, leaving 12 bases between. CDR3 length: 13 amino acids. The CDR3 nucleotides read TGTGCCAGCCGGATTGACAGAAATCAGCCCCAGCATTTT. As protein: CASRIDRNQPQHF.

The V and J genes are TRBV5-1 and TRBJ2-2, with D maybe TRBD1 (6 bases). The V end was cut by 4 bases, the J end by 3 bases, with 10 bases between. CDR1 is SGHRS, CDR2 YFSETQ, per germline. This CDR3 region has 14 residues. The CDR3 DNA sequence: TGCGCCAGCAGCGGAACAGGGTACACCGGGGAGCTGTTTTTT. This encodes CASSGTGYTGELFF.

The gene calls are TRBV10-3 and TRBJ2-7, with 7 bases fitting TRBD2. Germline CDR1 ENHRY, CDR2 SYGVKD. The CDR3 runs to 14 residues. The ends lost 10 bases at V and 6 bases at J; junction bases unmatched: 15. CDR3 amino acids: CASSLTRASGEQYF. As DNA, the CDR3 is TGTGCCAGCAGCTTAACCCGGGCTAGCGGCGAGCAGTACTTC.